The rows below give T cell receptor beta chains drawn from one sample of a study of graft-versus-host responses after intestinal transplantation. The protocol was immunoSEQ multiplex PCR, while the TCRdb copy is restricted to in-frame clones and leaves out a portion. The repertoire holds about 93,000 clones, roughly 91% seen once, with roughly 0.49% in the top ten. These receptors' targets are unknown. Source: unstimulated CD8+ T cells sorted from spleen or lymph node cells, taken before intestinal transplant. The source of these receptors is a human donor who received an intestinal transplant. Each CDR3 is given with its conserved first and last residue. Fields, in order: V gene, D gene, J gene, CDR3 length, CDR3 DNA, CDR3 protein. The D gene is left open where the match is weak.

>TRBV4-1|TRBD1|TRBJ1-1|15
TGCGCCAGCAGCCCGGTGACAGGGGAGGCCACTGAAGCTTTCTTT
CASSPVTGEATEAFF
>TRBV7-6|.|TRBJ2-1|16
TGTGCCAGCAGCTTAGGGTCAGGTCTAGCGTGGAATGAGCAGTTCTTC
CASSLGSGLAWNEQFF
>TRBV18|.|TRBJ2-5|15
TGTGCCAGCTCACCGGGCTACTCAGGCCACGAGACCCAGTACTTC
CASSPGYSGHETQYF
>TRBV27|TRBD1|TRBJ2-7|14
TGTGCCAGCAGTTTAATGGACAGGACCTACGAGCAGTACTTC
CASSLMDRTYEQYF
>TRBV23-1|TRBD1|TRBJ1-2|18
TGCGCCTACCAGGACAGGCGCGGTCCCCAATTCCCGCGCTATGGCTACACCTTC
CAYQDRRGPQFPRYGYTF
>TRBV7-9|.|TRBJ1-2|15
TGTGCCAGCAGCTCCGGACTACAAGGAGGGAGAGGCTACACCTTC
CASSSGLQGGRGYTF
>TRBV10-3|TRBD1|TRBJ1-6|14
TGTGCCATCAGTGAAGGGGACAGTAATTCACCCCTCCACTTT
CAISEGDSNSPLHF
>TRBV11-2|TRBD1|TRBJ1-2|16
TGTGCCAGCAGCTTAGCCTATCAGGGGGCGATCTATGGCTACACCTTC
CASSLAYQGAIYGYTF
>TRBV13|.|TRBJ2-7|16
TGTGCCAGCAGCACCCACCTTGGGGGCTTGGGCTACGAGCAGTACTTC
CASSTHLGGLGYEQYF
>TRBV2|.|TRBJ2-1|15
TGTGCCAGCAGTGAGATTGGGGCCTCCTACAATGAGCAGTTCTTC
CASSEIGASYNEQFF
>TRBV30|.|TRBJ2-5|15
TGTGCCTGGAGCCTACGAGCCGAACCTCAAGAGACCCAGTACTTC
CAWSLRAEPQETQYF
>TRBV4-1|TRBD2|TRBJ2-7|19
TGCGCCAGCAGCCAAGCCCCCGGGACTAGCGGGAGGGCTCCCTACGAGCAGTACTTC
CASSQAPGTSGRAPYEQYF
>TRBV27|TRBD2|TRBJ2-1|17
TGTGCCAGCAGTCCCCTGACTAGCGGGGGGCCGGGAAATGAGCAGTTCTTC
CASSPLTSGGPGNEQFF
>TRBV5-4|TRBD2|TRBJ2-5|14
TGTGCCAGCAGCGAGCTAGCGGGGATAGAGACCCAGTACTTC
CASSELAGIETQYF